The source of this T cell receptor beta chain is a study of Graves' ophthalmopathy and Graves' hyperthyroidism. Orbital computed tomography, thyroid ultrasound, TRAb, serum thyroxine and clinical symptoms formed the basis of diagnosis. The sample holds many counts of this clonotype. Amplifying from RNA transcripts, the study obtained TCR beta CDR3 regions. The authors performed first-round RT-PCR with HTBI primers and then a second-round multiplex PCR. TCRdb reprocessed the multiplex PCR reads via MiXCR and lists one record per CDR3 protein. In the table there are around 600,000 distinct CDR3 sequences, about 40% of which are singletons. The sequencing input was peripheral blood. The clonotype comes from an adult man with Graves' ophthalmopathy.

The CDR3 DNA follows: TGTGCCAGCAGCCTCAACTCGGTCGGCGAGCAGTACTTC. Translated: CASSLNSVGEQYF. The V gene is TRBV7-9, the J gene TRBJ2-7; D gene unclear. Trimming stripped 5 bases from V and 6 bases from J, with 14 bases between. The CDR3 loop spans 13 amino acids. Per germline, CDR1 SEHNR and CDR2 FQNEAQ (reference sequence).